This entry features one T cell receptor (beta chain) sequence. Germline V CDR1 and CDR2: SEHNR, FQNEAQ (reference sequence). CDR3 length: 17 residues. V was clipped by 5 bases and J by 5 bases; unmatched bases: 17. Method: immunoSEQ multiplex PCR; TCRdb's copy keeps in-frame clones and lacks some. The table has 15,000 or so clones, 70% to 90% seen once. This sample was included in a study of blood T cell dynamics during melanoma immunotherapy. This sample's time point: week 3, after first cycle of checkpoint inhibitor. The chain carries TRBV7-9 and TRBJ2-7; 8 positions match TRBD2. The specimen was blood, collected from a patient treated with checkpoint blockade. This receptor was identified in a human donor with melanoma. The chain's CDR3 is CASSPRFSGIGFDEQYF. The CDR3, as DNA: TGTGCCAGCAGCCCCCGTTTTAGCGGGATAGGGTTCGACGAGCAGTACTTC.